This T cell receptor gamma chain stems from a study of Vδ1+ human thymocytes. Study-wide results and caveats: Donors shared many TRG clonotypes but few TRD clonotypes. Thymic TRG and TRD repertoires appeared highly polyclonal. Around 20% of thymic delta-chain sequences were Vdelta2, with few Vdelta3, unlike blood Vdelta1+ controls.

Extracted RNA was reverse transcribed into cDNA. CDR3 amplicons came from multiplex PCR with pooled V-gene forward and constant-region reverse primers. TCRdb reprocessed the multiplex PCR reads using CATT. The table shows about 22,000 gamma-chain clones, with about an eighth occurring only once. There are 13 residues in the CDR3. The germline gives CDR1 VENAVY, CDR2 YDSYNSRV. The trim removed 3 bases at V and 10 bases at J, leaving 12 bases unmatched. Note on this clone: Its matching antigen is unknown.

Thymocytes were sorted as CD3+ TCRVdelta1+ TCRVdelta2- after alphabeta T cell depletion. This chain links TRGV8 with TRGJ1 or TRGJ2. The origin of this receptor is a child under two years old who had congenital heart surgery. Sequencing was carried out using Vdelta1+ gamma-delta thymocytes from the thymus. The sample's subset: FACS-sorted CD3+ TCRalphabeta- TCRVdelta1+ TCRVdelta2- thymocytes. The CDR3 DNA reads TGTGCCACCTGGGATCGCTTCCCACCCAAGAAACTCTTT. Its protein is CATWDRFPPKKLF.